This record covers a single T cell receptor (beta chain). The V gene's germline CDR1 is SGHRS and CDR2 YFSETQ. V was pared by 4 bases and J by 4 bases, with 14 bases between. This CDR3 comprises 14 residues. This table comes from immunoSEQ multiplex PCR, and its TCRdb copy is limited to in-frame clones, with some not included. The sample has 75,000 to 100,000 clones; 70% to 90% are singletons. Time point reported: baseline, week 1 (first vaccination visit). Treatment denoted: pre-vaccination baseline after standard-of-care therapy. This sample is part of a study of a mutant IDH1 vaccine in newly diagnosed glioma.

The material sequenced was PBMCs, taken from a glioma patient treated with radiotherapy, temozolomide or both. The chain couples TRBV5-1 to TRBJ1-1; a possible D gene is TRBD1 (6 bases). The sequence was obtained from a woman aged 50 to 65 with glioma. The CDR3 region is CASSQGWVPTEAFF. The CDR3 coding sequence is TGCGCCAGCAGCCAGGGGTGGGTGCCCACTGAAGCTTTCTTT.